This TCR beta chain is drawn from a study of cytomegalovirus exposure and HLA in healthy donors. Study-wide results and limits: CMV serostatus was the sole immune exposure information available.

It was with 60 Vbeta and 13 Jbeta primers that the PCR ran. This table comes from immunoSEQ multiplex PCR, and its TCRdb copy is limited to in-frame clones, with some not included. This sample has about 130,000 clones, with 80% found just once. The V gene's germline CDR1 is LNHDA and CDR2 SQIVND (reference sequence). V lost 3 bases to trimming and J lost 0 bases; unmatched junction nucleotides: 14. This CDR3 comprises 19 residues. On this clone itself: What it binds is unknown.

The receptor was isolated from a man in his forties in good health and CMV-seronegative. The chain recombines TRBV19 with TRBJ1-3, with TRBD1 matching 7 bases. The specimen was PBMCs. The CDR3 nucleotides read TGTGCCAGTAGTATTAGATACGGGACAGCCTTCATCTCTGGAAACACCATATATTTT. Translation gives CASSIRYGTAFISGNTIYF.